The T cell receptor beta chain described here comes from a study of blood T cell repertoires in COVID-19. Study-level background: Samples came from the United States, Italy and Spain, spanning acute and convalescent COVID-19. The cDNA or gDNA used as material had been derived from T cells, B-cell-depleted T cells, or PBMCs.

Losses at the gene ends were 5 bases for V and 3 bases for J; bases not matched to a gene: 5. In germline, CDR1 is LNHDA, CDR2 SQIVND (reference sequence). CDR3 length: 15 residues. This clone came up a few times. Per the authors' pipeline: By means of reference gene primer amplification, nucleated cell counts were estimated. TCRdb's copy holds only in-frame clones and misses some; the assay was immunoSEQ multiplex PCR. That table supplies the V and J calls and clone size; D and trimming were determined from the DNA. The repertoire holds around 71,000 clones, more than 80% seen once, with 4.5% to 5.5% in the top ten.

The TCR sequence derives from a man older than 75 with acute or convalescent COVID-19. Sequences were obtained from peripheral blood. V is TRBV19 and J is TRBJ2-3, with 10 bases aligning to TRBD2. The CDR3 nucleotides read TGTGCCAGTAGTTCTAGCGGGAGTCTAACAGATACGCAGTATTTT. It encodes CASSSSGSLTDTQYF.